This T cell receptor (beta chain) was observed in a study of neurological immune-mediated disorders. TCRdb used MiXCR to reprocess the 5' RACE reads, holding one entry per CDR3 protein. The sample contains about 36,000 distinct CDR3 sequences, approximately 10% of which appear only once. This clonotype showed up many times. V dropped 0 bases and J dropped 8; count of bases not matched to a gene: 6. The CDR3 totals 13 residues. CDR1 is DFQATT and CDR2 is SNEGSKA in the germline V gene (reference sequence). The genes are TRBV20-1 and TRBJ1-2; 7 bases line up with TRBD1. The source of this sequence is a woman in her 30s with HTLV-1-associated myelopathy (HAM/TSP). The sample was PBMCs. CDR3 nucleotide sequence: TGCAGTGCTAGAGATAAAAGGGGGCAAGGCTACACCTTC. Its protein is CSARDKRGQGYTF.